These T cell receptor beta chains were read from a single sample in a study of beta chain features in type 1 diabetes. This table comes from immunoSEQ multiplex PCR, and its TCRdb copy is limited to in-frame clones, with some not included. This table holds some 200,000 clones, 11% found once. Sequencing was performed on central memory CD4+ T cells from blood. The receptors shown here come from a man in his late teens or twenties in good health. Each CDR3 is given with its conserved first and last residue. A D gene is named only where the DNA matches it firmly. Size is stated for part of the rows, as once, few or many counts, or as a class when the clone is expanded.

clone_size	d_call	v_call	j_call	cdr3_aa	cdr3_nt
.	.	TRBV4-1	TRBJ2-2	CASSQDRDGYTGELFF	TGCGCCAGCAGCCAAGACCGAGACGGTTACACCGGGGAGCTGTTTTTT
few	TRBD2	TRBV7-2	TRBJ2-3	CASSLAPSGRGTDTQYF	TGTGCCAGCAGCTTAGCACCTAGCGGGAGAGGGACAGATACGCAGTATTTT
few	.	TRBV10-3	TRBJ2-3	CAISESYSDTQYF	TGTGCCATCAGTGAGTCGTATTCAGATACGCAGTATTTT
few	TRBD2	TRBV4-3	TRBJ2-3	CASSSRLAEPTDTQYF	TGCGCCAGCAGCTCCCGACTAGCGGAGCCCACAGATACGCAGTATTTT
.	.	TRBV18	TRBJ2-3	CASSRADTQYF	TGTGCCAGCTCACGGGCAGATACGCAGTATTTT
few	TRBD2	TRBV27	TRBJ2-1	CASSLSRASGGLNEQFF	TGTGCCAGCAGTTTATCGAGGGCTAGCGGGGGGCTAAATGAGCAGTTCTTC
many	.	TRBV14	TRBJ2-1	CASSQGYRRQFF	TGTGCCAGCAGCCAAGGGTATAGAAGGCAGTTCTTC
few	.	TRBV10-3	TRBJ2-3	CAISRALTTSTDTQYF	TGTGCCATCAGCAGAGCCCTTACCACTAGCACAGATACGCAGTATTTT
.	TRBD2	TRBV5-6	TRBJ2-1	CASSLVGTSGASYNEQFF	TGTGCCAGCAGCTTGGTAGGGACTAGCGGGGCCTCCTACAATGAGCAGTTCTTC
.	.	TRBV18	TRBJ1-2	CASSLKGGGYTF	TGTGCCAGCTCTCTCAAGGGTGGAGGCTACACCTTC
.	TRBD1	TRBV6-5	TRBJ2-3	CASSFRQGDTQYF	TGTGCCAGCAGTTTCCGACAGGGAGATACGCAGTATTTT
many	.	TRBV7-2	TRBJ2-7	CASSLLWTIEQYF	TGTGCCAGCAGCCTCCTTTGGACTATCGAGCAGTACTTC
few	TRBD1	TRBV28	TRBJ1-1	CASSLFDRVVADAFF	TGTGCCAGCAGTTTATTTGACAGGGTGGTCGCTGACGCTTTCTTT
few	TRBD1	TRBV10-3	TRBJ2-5	CAVAGTGFQETQYF	TGTGCCGTTGCCGGGACAGGGTTTCAAGAGACCCAGTACTTC
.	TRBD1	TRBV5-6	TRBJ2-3	CASSFPRGQDTQYF	TGTGCCAGCAGCTTTCCCAGGGGGCAGGATACGCAGTATTTT
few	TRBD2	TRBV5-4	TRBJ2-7	CASSPDPSGSSYEQYF	TGTGCCAGCAGCCCCGACCCAAGCGGGAGCTCCTACGAGCAGTACTTC
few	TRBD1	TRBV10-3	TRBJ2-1	CAIGKTGGAYNEQFF	TGTGCCATCGGTAAAACAGGGGGCGCCTACAATGAGCAGTTCTTC
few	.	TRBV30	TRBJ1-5	CAWSVRDNQPQHF	TGTGCCTGGAGTGTACGCGACAATCAGCCCCAGCATTTT